The clone carrying this T cell receptor (beta chain) was seen more than once but under ten times. There were no patients who had received any treatment before thyroid surgery. Trimming took 2 bases from V and 7 from J, leaving 14 bases between them. Germline V gene sequence: CDR1 MNHEY, CDR2 SVGAGI. The CDR3 contains 14 residues. TCRdb re-called clones via MiXCR from the PCR reads. This sample carries about 16,000 clones, under 15% of them seen once, and the ten largest clones take approximately 16%. This specimen belongs to a study of metastatic and nonmetastatic thyroid tumors. On the study more broadly: Repertoire data that came from the blood and tumor or nodule tissue of malignant and benign thyroid patients were compared.

The V and J genes are TRBV6-5 and TRBJ2-5; D possibly corresponds to TRBD1 (6 bases). The sequencing sample was made of tumor tissue. The receptor was derived from a female donor with papillary thyroid cancer or a benign thyroid nodule (not recorded which). Some clones in this sample may be carry-over from other donors' samples. The CDR3 DNA reads as TGTGCCAGCAGTTACGACTTGGGGGCGGGGACCCAGTACTTC. Protein: CASSYDLGAGTQYF.